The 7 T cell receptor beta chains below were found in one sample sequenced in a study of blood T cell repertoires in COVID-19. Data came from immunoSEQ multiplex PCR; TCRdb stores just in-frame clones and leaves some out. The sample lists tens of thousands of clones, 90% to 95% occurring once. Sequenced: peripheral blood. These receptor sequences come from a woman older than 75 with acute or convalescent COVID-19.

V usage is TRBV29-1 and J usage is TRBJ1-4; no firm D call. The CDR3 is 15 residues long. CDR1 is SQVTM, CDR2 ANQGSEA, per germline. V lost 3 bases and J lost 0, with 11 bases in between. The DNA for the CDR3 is TGCAGCGTTGATCTCGCAGGATCAACTAATGAAAAACTGTTTTTT. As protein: CSVDLAGSTNEKLFF.

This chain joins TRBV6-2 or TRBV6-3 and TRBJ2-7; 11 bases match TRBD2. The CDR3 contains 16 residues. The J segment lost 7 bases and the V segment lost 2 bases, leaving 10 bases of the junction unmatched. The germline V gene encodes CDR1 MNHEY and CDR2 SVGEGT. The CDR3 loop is CASSYEALAGAGEQYF. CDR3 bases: TGTGCCAGCAGTTACGAGGCACTAGCGGGAGCAGGTGAGCAGTACTTC.

CDR3 amino acids: CASSSRLGAEAFF. CDR3 nucleotides: TGTGCCAGCAGCTCCAGGTTAGGGGCTGAAGCTTTCTTT. This rearrangement joins TRBV2 to TRBJ1-1; perhaps TRBD1 as D (5 bases). The germline V gene encodes CDR1 SNHLY and CDR2 FYNNEI. Trimming removed 6 bases from V and 6 bases from J, with 14 bases in between. The length of the CDR3 is 13 residues.

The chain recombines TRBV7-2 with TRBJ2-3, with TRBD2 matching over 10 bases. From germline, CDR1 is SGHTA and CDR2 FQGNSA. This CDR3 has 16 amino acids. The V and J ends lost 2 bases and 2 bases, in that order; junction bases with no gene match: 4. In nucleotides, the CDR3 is TGTGCCAGCAGCTTACGTCTAGCGGGAGTCACAGATACGCAGTATTTT. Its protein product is CASSLRLAGVTDTQYF.

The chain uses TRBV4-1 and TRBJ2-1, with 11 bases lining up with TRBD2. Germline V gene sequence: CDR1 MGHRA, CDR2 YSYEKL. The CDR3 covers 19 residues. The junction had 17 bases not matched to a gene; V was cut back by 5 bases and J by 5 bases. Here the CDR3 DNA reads TGCGCCAGCAGCAGGGGGGTGGCTAGCGGGAGGAGACAAAACAATGAGCAGTTCTTC. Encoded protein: CASSRGVASGRRQNNEQFF.

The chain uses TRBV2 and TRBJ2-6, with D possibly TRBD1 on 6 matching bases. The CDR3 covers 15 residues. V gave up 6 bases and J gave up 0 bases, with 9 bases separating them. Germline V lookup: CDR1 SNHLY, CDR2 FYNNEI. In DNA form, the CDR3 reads TGTGCCAGCAGGAGGGGGAGCTCTGGGGCCAACGTCCTGACTTTC. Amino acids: CASRRGSSGANVLTF. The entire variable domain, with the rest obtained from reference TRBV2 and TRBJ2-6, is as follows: EPEVTQTPSHQVTQMGQEVILRCVPISNHLYFYWYRQILGQKVEFLVSFYNNEISEKSEIFDDQFSVERPDGSNFTLKIRSTKLEDSAMYFCASRRGSSGANVLTFGAGSRLTVL.

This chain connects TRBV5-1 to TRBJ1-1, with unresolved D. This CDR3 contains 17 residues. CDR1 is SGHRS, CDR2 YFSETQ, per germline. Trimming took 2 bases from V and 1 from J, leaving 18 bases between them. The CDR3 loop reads CASSLRETEWGNTEAFF. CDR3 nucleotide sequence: TGCGCCAGCAGCTTAAGGGAGACGGAGTGGGGGAACACTGAAGCTTTCTTT.